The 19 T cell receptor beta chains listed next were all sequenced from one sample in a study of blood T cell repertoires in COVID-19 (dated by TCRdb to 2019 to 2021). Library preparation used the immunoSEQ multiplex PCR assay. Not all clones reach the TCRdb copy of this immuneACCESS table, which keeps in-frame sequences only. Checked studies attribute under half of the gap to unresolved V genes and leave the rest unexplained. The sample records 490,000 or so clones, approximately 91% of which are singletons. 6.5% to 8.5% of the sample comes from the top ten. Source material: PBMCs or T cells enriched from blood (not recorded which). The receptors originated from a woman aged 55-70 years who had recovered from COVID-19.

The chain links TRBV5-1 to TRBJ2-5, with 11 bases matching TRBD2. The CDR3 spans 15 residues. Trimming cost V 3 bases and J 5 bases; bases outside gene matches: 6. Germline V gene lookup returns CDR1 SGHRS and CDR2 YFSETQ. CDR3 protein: CASSSSGGPGETQYF. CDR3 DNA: TGCGCCAGCAGCTCTAGCGGGGGGCCGGGGGAGACCCAGTACTTC.

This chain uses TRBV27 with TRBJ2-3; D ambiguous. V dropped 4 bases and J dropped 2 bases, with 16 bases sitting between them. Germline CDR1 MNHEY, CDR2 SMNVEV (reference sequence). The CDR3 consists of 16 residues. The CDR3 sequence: CASSSLWAKSTDTQYF. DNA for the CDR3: TGTGCCAGCAGTTCTCTTTGGGCAAAGTCCACAGATACGCAGTATTTT.

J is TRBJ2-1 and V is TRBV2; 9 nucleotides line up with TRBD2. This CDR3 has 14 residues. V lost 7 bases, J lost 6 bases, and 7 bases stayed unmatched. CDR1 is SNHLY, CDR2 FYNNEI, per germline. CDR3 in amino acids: CASKAGGLINEQFF. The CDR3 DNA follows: TGTGCCAGCAAGGCGGGGGGGCTGATCAATGAGCAGTTCTTC.

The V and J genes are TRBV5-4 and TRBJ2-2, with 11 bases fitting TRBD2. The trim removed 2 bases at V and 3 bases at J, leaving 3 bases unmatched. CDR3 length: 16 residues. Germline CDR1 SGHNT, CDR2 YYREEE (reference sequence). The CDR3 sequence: CASSLPSGGYTGELFF. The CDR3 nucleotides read TGTGCCAGCAGCTTACCTAGCGGGGGGTACACCGGGGAGCTGTTTTTT.

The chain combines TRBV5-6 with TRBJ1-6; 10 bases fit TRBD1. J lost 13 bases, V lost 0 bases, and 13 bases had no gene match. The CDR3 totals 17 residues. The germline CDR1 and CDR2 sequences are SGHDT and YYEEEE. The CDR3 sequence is CASSLGPGTGAWGPLHF. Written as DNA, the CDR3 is TGTGCCAGCAGCTTGGGACCCGGGACAGGGGCGTGGGGGCCCCTCCACTTT. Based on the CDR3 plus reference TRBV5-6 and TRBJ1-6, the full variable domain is DAGVTQSPTHLIKTRGQQVTLRCSPKSGHDTVSWYQQALGQGPQFIFQYYEEEERQRGNFPDRFSGHQFPNYSSELNVNALLLGDSALYLCASSLGPGTGAWGPLHFGNGTRLTVT.

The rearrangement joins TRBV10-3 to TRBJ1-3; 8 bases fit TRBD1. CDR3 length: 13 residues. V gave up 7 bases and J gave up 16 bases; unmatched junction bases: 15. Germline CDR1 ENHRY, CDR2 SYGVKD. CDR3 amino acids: CAIMTDRVKGVYF. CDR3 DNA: TGTGCCATCATGACGGACAGGGTAAAGGGGGTGTATTTT.

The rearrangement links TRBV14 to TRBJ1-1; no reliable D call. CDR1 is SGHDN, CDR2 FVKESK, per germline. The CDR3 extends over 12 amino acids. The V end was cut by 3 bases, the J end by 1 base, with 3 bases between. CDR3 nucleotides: TGTGCCAGCAGCCAGAGGAACACTGAAGCTTTCTTT. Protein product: CASSQRNTEAFF.

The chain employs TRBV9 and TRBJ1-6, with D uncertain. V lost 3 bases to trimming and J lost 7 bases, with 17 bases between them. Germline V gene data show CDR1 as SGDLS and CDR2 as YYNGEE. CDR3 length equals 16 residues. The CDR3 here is CASSANPTLPNSPLHF. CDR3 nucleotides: TGTGCCAGCAGCGCAAACCCCACCCTACCGAATTCACCCCTCCACTTT.

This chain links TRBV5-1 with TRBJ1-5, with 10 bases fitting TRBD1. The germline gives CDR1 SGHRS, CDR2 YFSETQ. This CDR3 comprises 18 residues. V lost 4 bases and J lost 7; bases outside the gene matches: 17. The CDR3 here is CASSPDGGTGAVGQPQHF. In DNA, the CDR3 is TGCGCCAGCAGCCCTGATGGGGGGACAGGGGCCGTTGGGCAGCCCCAGCATTTT.

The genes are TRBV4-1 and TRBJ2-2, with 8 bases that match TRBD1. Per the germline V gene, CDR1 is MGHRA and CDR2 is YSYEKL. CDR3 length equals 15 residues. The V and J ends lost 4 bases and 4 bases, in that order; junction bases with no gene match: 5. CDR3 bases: TGCGCCAGCAGCCCCCAGGGGGCGACCACCGGGGAGCTGTTTTTT. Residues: CASSPQGATTGELFF.

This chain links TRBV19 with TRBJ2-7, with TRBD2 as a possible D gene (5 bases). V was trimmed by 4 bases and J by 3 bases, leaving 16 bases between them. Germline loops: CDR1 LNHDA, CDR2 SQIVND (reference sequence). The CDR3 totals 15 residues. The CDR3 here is CASSTRSGSGYEQYF. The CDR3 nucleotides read TGTGCCAGTAGTACACGGTCGGGGTCCGGCTACGAGCAGTACTTC.

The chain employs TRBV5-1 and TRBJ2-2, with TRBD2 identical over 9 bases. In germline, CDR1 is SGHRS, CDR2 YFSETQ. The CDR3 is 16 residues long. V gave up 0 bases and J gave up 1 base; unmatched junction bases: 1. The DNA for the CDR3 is TGCGCCAGCAGCTTGGGACTAGCGGAGAACACCGGGGAGCTGTTTTTT. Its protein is CASSLGLAENTGELFF. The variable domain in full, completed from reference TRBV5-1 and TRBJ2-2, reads KAGVTQTPRYLIKTRGQQVTLSCSPISGHRSVSWYQQTPGQGLQFLFEYFSETQRNKGNFPGRFSGRQFSNSRSEMNVSTLELGDSALYLCASSLGLAENTGELFFGEGSRLTVL.

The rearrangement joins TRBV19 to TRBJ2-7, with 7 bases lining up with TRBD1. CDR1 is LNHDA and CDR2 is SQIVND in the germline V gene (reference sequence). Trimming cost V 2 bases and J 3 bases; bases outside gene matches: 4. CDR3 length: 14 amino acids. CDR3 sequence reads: CASSIQSGGYEQYF. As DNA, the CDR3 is TGTGCCAGTAGTATACAGTCAGGGGGCTACGAGCAGTACTTC.

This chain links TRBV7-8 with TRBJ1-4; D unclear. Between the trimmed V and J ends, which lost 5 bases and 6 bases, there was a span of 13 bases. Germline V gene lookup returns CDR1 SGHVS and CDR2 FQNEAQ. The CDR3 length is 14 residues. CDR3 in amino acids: CASSLARSDEKLFF. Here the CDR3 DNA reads TGTGCCAGCAGCCTCGCCAGGTCGGATGAAAAACTGTTTTTT.

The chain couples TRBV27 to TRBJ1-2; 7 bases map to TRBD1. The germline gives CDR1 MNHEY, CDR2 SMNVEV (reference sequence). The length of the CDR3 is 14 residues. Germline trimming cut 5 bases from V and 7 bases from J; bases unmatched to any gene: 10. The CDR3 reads CASSPEDRMSGYTF. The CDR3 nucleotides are TGTGCCAGCAGTCCGGAGGACAGGATGAGTGGCTACACCTTC.

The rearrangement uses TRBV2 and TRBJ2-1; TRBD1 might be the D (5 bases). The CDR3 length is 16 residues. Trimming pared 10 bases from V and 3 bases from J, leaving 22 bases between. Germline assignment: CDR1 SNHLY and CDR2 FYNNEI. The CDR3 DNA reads TGTGCCATTCCACGGGCACAGGAGCTTAACTACAATGAGCAGTTCTTC. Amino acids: CAIPRAQELNYNEQFF.

CDR3 nucleotide sequence: TGTGCCAGCAGTGCCCTCCCGGGACAGGGGTCTAACACCGGGGAGCTGTTTTTT. Translation gives CASSALPGQGSNTGELFF. This chain links TRBV25-1 with TRBJ2-2; 10 nucleotides line up with TRBD1. Germline CDR1 is MGHDK and CDR2 is SYGVNS. V was clipped by 4 bases and J by 2 bases; unmatched bases: 10. CDR3 length: 18 amino acids. The full variable domain, its missing parts supplied by reference TRBV25-1 and TRBJ2-2, is EADIYQTPRYLVIGTGKKITLECSQTMGHDKMYWYQQDPGMELHLIHYSYGVNSTEKGDLSSESTVSRIRTEHFPLTLESARPSHTSQYLCASSALPGQGSNTGELFFGEGSRLTVL.

In DNA, the CDR3 is TGTGCCAGCAGTTTTAGCGGGACTTACAATGAGCAGTTCTTC. The encoded protein is CASSFSGTYNEQFF. V gene TRBV2 combines with J gene TRBJ2-1, with TRBD2 matching over 8 bases. There are 14 residues in the CDR3. V lost 5 bases and J lost 4; bases outside the gene matches: 4. Germline-derived CDR1 and CDR2 are SNHLY and FYNNEI.

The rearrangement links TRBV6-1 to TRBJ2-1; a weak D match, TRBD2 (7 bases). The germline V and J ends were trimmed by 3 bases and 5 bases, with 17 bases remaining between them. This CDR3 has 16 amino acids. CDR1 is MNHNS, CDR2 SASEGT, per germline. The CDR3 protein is CASSDLWNGGHNEQFF. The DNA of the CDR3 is TGTGCCAGCAGTGACTTATGGAACGGGGGGCACAATGAGCAGTTCTTC.